A selection of T cell receptor beta chains follows, all from one sample in a study of T cell repertoires in cytomegalovirus infection. These receptors have no identified antigens. TCRdb recomputed calls from the reads with MiXCR, one row per CDR3 protein. The table lists some 500,000 distinct CDR3 sequences, around 40% of them singletons. The sequences come from cultured PBMCs, collected from culture after CMV antigen stimulation. Source of these receptors: a human donor in good health (CMV status not recorded). Some clones in this sample may be carry-over from other donors' samples. CDR3s leave out the opening cysteine and the closing phenylalanine or tryptophan.

v_call cdr3_aa
TRBV7-6 ASSLDVGGRGYNEQF
TRBV20-1 SADRVEQY
TRBV20-1 SARDRVAPINYGYT
TRBV7-9 ASSLRQDTYGYT
TRBV4-1 ASSQVGPGVNYGYT
TRBV6-1 ASSEGRYVLT
TRBV7-9 ASSFVSSYEQY
TRBV7-2 ASSFSRGPSSEQY
TRBV4-2 ASSQDRDGPGQY
TRBV25-1 ASSGWGGESSYEQY
TRBV4-2 ASSQDLGDEQY
TRBV7-2 ASSFRDSYGYT
TRBV7-8 ASSFTAAPGNEQF
TRBV24-1 ATSDPRDPTDTQY
TRBV7-9 ASSFWDRMNEKLF